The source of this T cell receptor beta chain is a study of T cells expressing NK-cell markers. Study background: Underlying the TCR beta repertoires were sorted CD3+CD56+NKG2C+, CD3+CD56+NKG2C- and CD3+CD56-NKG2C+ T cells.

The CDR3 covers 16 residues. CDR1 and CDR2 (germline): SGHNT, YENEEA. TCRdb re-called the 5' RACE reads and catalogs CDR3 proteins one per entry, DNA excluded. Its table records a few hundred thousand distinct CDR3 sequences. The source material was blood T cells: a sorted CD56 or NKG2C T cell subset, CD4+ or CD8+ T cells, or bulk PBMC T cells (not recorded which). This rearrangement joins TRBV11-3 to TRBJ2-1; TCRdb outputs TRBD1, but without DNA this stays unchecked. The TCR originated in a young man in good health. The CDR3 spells CASSSTRGGFYNEQFF.